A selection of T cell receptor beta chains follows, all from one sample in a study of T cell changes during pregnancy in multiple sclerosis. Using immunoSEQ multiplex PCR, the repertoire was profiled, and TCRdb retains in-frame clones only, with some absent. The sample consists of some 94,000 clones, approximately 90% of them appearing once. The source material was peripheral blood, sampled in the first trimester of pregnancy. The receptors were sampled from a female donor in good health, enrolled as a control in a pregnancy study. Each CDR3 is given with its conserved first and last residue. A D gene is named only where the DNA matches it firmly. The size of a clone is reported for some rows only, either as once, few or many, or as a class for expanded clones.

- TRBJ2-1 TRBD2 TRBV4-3 CASSQETGGYNEQFF TGCGCCAGCAGCCAAGAAACGGGGGGCTACAATGAGCAGTTCTTC
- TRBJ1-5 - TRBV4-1 CASSQAGGKTEPQHF TGCGCCAGCAGCCAAGCTGGAGGCAAAACGGAGCCCCAGCATTTT
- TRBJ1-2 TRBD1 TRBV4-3 CASSQEVYGTGRLWDGYTF TGCGCCAGCAGCCAAGAAGTTTACGGGACAGGGAGATTGTGGGATGGCTACACCTTC
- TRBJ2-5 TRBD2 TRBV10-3 CAISASGTTQETQYF TGTGCCATCAGTGCGTCCGGGACTACACAAGAGACCCAGTACTTC
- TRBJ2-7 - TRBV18 CASSPLNGLSSYEQYF TGTGCCAGCTCACCACTAAATGGACTGAGCTCCTACGAGCAGTACTTC
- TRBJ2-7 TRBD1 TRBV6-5 CASWTGGREQYF TGTGCCAGCTGGACAGGGGGCCGCGAGCAGTACTTC
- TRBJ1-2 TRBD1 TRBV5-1 CASRMGQGAENYGYTF TGCGCCAGCAGAATGGGGCAGGGGGCAGAAAACTATGGCTACACCTTC
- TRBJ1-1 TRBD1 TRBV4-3 CASSQPPGTGGNTEAFF TGCGCCAGCAGCCAACCTCCCGGGACAGGGGGCAACACTGAAGCTTTCTTT
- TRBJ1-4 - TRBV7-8 CASSLGRGTNEKLFF TGTGCCAGCAGCTTAGGCAGGGGAACTAATGAAAAACTGTTTTTT
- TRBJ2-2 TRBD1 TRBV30 CAFRTTGKPGELFF TGTGCCTTCCGGACGACAGGGAAGCCCGGGGAGCTGTTTTTT
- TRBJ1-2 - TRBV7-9 CASSHLGSYGYTF TGTGCCAGCAGCCATTTAGGGAGTTATGGCTACACCTTC
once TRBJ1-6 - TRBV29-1 CSVQGGADSPLHF TGCAGCGTCCAAGGGGGGGCCGATTCACCCCTCCACTTT
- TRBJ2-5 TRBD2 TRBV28 CASSSGGAIRETQYF TGTGCCAGCAGTTCCGGGGGGGCCATTCGAGAGACCCAGTACTTC
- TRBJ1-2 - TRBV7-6 CASSFNVGARGDYTF TGTGCCAGCAGTTTTAACGTTGGTGCCCGGGGTGACTACACCTTC
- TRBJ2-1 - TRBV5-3 CARNPSGGDYNEQFF TGTGCCAGAAATCCTTCCGGGGGAGATTACAATGAGCAGTTCTTC
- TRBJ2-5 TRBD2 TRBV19 CASSPSGETQYF TGTGCCAGTAGTCCTAGCGGAGAGACCCAGTACTTC
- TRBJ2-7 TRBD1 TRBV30 CAWTRRAGTGAGEQYF TGTGCCTGGACCCGCAGGGCCGGGACAGGGGCTGGCGAGCAGTACTTC
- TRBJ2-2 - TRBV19 CASGSRRQTNTGELFF TGTGCCAGTGGATCGAGAAGACAGACGAACACCGGGGAGCTGTTTTTT
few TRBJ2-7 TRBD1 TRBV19 CASSEAGQGDYEQYF TGTGCCAGTAGTGAGGCGGGACAGGGTGATTACGAGCAGTACTTC
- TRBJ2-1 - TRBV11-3 CASSLDLRGEQFF TGTGCCAGCAGCTTAGATCTCCGAGGTGAGCAGTTCTTC
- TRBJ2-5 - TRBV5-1 CASSLDSRETQYF TGCGCCAGCAGCTTGGACAGTCGAGAGACCCAGTACTTC
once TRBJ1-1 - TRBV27 CASSASTGVVNTEAFF TGTGCCAGCAGTGCCTCGACAGGTGTCGTGAACACTGAAGCTTTCTTT
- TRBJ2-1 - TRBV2 CASNKILYNEQFF TGTGCCAGCAACAAGATCCTCTACAATGAGCAGTTCTTC
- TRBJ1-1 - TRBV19 CASSLQENTEAFF TGTGCCAGTTCACTACAGGAGAACACTGAAGCTTTCTTT
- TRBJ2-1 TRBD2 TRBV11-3 CASSPGLTSGNEQFF TGTGCCAGCAGCCCCGGATTGACTAGCGGGAATGAGCAGTTCTTC
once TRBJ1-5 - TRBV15 CATSRDTMADYQPQHF TGTGCCACCAGCAGAGATACTATGGCAGACTATCAGCCCCAGCATTTT
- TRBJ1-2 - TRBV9 CASSVERGNYGYTF TGTGCCAGCAGCGTCGAGCGGGGAAACTATGGCTACACCTTC
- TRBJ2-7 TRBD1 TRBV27 CASKGRGLYEQYF TGTGCCAGCAAGGGCAGGGGGCTCTACGAGCAGTACTTC
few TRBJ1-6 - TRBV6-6 CASSYGQGLPLHF TGTGCCAGCAGTTACGGGCAGGGGCTACCCCTCCACTTT
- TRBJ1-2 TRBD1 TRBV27 CASSFAGQVYGYTF TGTGCCAGCAGTTTTGCAGGACAGGTCTATGGCTACACCTTC
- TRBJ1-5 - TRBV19 CASSISRVSNQPQHF TGTGCCAGTAGTATTTCGAGGGTCAGCAATCAGCCCCAGCATTTT
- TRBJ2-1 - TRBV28 CASSSLTGQDYNEQFF TGTGCCAGCAGTTCTTTGACAGGCCAAGATTACAATGAGCAGTTCTTC
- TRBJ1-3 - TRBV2 CASTPGGQGLDF TGTGCCAGCACCCCGGGGGGGCAGGGGCTCGATTTT
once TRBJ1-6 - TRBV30 CAWSRQVHNSPLHF TGTGCCTGGAGTCGCCAGGTTCATAATTCACCCCTCCACTTT
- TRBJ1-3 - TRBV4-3 CASSQDWGGPGNTIYF TGCGCCAGCAGCCAAGATTGGGGGGGGCCTGGAAACACCATATATTTT